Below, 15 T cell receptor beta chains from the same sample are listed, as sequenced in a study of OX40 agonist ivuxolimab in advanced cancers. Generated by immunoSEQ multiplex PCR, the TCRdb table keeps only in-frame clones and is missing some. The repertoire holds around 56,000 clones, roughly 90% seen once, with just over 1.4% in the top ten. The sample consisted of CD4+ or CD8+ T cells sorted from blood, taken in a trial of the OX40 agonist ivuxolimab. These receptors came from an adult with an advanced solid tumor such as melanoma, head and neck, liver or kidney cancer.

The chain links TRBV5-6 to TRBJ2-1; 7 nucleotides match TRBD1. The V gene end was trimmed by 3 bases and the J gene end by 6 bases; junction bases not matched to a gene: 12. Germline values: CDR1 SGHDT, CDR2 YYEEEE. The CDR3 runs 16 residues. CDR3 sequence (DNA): TGTGCCAGCAGCTATACTCGGAGAGGGGGCGGCAATGAGCAGTTCTTC. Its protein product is CASSYTRRGGGNEQFF. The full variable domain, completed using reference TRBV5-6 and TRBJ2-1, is DAGVTQSPTHLIKTRGQQVTLRCSPKSGHDTVSWYQQALGQGPQFIFQYYEEEERQRGNFPDRFSGHQFPNYSSELNVNALLLGDSALYLCASSYTRRGGGNEQFFGPGTRLTVL.

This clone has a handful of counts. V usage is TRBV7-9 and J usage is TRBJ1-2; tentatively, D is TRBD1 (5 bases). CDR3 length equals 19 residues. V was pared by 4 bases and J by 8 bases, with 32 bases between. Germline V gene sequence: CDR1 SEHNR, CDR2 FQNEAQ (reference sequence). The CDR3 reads CASSSFKGLIRGRVEGYTF. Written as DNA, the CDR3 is TGTGCCAGCAGCTCCTTCAAAGGGCTGATAAGGGGTCGGGTAGAAGGCTACACCTTC.

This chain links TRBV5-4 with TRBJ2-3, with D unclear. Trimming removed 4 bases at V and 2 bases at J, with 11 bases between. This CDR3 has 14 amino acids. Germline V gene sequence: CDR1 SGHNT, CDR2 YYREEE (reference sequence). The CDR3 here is CASSPTLLTDTQYF. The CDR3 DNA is TGTGCCAGCAGCCCAACCTTACTCACAGATACGCAGTATTTT.

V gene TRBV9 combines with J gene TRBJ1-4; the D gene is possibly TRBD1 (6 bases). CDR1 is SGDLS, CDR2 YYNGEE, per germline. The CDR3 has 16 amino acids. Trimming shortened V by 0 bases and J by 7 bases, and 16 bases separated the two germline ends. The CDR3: CASSVGTGGSAEKLFF. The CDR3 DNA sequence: TGTGCCAGCAGCGTAGGCACCGGGGGCTCAGCTGAAAAACTGTTTTTT.

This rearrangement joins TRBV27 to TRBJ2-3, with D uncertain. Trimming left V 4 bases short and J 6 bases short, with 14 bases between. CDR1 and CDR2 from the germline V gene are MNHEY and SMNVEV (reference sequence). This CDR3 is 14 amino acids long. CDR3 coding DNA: TGTGCCAGCAGTTACCGGGCCCCCCGGGATACGCAGTATTTT. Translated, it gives CASSYRAPRDTQYF.

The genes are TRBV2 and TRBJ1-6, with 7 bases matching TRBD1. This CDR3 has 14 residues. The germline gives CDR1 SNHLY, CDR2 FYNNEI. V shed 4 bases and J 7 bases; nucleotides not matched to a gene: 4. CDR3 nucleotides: TGTGCCAGCAGTGTGGCCAGGGGGAATTCACCCCTCCACTTT. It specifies CASSVARGNSPLHF. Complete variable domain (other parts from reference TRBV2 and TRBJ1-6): EPEVTQTPSHQVTQMGQEVILRCVPISNHLYFYWYRQILGQKVEFLVSFYNNEISEKSEIFDDQFSVERPDGSNFTLKIRSTKLEDSAMYFCASSVARGNSPLHFGNGTRLTVT.

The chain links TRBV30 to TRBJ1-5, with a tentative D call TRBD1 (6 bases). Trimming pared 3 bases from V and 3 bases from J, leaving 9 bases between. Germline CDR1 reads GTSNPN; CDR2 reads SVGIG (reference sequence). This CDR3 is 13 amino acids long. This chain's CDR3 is CAWSRTDNQPQHF. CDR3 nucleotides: TGTGCCTGGAGCAGGACAGACAATCAGCCCCAGCATTTT.

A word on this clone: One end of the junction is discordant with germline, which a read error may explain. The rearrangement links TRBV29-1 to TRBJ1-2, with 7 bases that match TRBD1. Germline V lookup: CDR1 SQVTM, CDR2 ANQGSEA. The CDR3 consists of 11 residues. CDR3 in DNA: TGCAGCGCTGTACAGGGGCCGATTGGGGTCTTC. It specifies CSAVQGPIGVF.

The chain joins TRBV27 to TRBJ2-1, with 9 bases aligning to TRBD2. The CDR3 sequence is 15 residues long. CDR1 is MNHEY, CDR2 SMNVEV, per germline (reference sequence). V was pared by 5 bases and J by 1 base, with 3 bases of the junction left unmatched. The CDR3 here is CASSKTSGSYNEQFF. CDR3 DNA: TGTGCCAGCAGTAAAACTAGCGGGTCCTACAATGAGCAGTTCTTC.

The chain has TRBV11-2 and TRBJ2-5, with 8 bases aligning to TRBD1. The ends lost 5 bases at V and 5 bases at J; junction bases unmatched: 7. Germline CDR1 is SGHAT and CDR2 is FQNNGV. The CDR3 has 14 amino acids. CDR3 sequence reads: CASSRTGTEETQYF. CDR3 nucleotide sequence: TGTGCCAGCAGCCGGACAGGGACGGAGGAGACCCAGTACTTC. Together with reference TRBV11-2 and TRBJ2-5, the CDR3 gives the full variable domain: EAGVAQSPRYKIIEKRQSVAFWCNPISGHATLYWYQQILGQGPKLLIQFQNNGVVDDSQLPKDRFSAERLKGVDSTLKIQPAKLEDSAVYLCASSRTGTEETQYFGPGTRLLVL.

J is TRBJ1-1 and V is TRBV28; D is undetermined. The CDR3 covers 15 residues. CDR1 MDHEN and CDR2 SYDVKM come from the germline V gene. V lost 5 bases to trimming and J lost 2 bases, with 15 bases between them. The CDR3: CASSLYSTGNTEAFF. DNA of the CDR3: TGTGCCAGCAGTCTCTACTCGACGGGAAACACTGAAGCTTTCTTT.

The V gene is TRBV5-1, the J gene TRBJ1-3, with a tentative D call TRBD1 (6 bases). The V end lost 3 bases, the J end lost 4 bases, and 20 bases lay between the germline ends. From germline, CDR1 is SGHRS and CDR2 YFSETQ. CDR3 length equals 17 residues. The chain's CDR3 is CASSSEGHFEEGNTIYF. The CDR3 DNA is TGCGCCAGCAGCTCGGAGGGACACTTTGAGGAGGGAAACACCATATATTTT. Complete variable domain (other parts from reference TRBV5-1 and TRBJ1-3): KAGVTQTPRYLIKTRGQQVTLSCSPISGHRSVSWYQQTPGQGLQFLFEYFSETQRNKGNFPGRFSGRQFSNSRSEMNVSTLELGDSALYLCASSSEGHFEEGNTIYFGEGSWLTVV.

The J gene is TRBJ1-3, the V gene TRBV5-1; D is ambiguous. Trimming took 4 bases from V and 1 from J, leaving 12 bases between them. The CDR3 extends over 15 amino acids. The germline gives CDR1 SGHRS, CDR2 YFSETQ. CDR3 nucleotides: TGCGCCAGCAGCACCTCTGATTCATCTGGAAACACCATATATTTT. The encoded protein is CASSTSDSSGNTIYF.

The CDR3 DNA reads TGTGCCAGTAGTATTCTTAGTGGCAATCAGCCCCAGCATTTT. Translating it yields CASSILSGNQPQHF. The rearrangement joins TRBV19 to TRBJ1-5; no reliable D call. V lost 3 bases, J lost 2 bases, and 8 bases lay in between. Germline V lookup: CDR1 LNHDA, CDR2 SQIVND (reference sequence). CDR3 size: 14 residues.

The CDR3 loop is CASSPRDRVSGNTIYF. CDR3 nucleotides: TGCGCCAGCAGCCCCCGGGACAGGGTTTCTGGAAACACCATATATTTT. The V gene is TRBV5-1, the J gene TRBJ1-3; TRBD1 aligns across 9 bases. The germline V gene encodes CDR1 SGHRS and CDR2 YFSETQ. The junction had 6 bases not matched to a gene; V was cut back by 4 bases and J by 1 base. The CDR3 covers 16 residues. The full variable domain, completed using reference TRBV5-1 and TRBJ1-3, is KAGVTQTPRYLIKTRGQQVTLSCSPISGHRSVSWYQQTPGQGLQFLFEYFSETQRNKGNFPGRFSGRQFSNSRSEMNVSTLELGDSALYLCASSPRDRVSGNTIYFGEGSWLTVV.